The 23 T cell receptor beta chains below come from one sample, sequenced in a study of T-cell reconstitution after alpha-beta-depleted transplantation in children. Preparation of the TCRbeta library used unique molecular identifiers. TCRdb analysed the PCR reads with MiXCR anew, one entry per CDR3 protein. This sample has about 420,000 distinct CDR3 sequences, with under 20% found just once. The material was PBMCs, mostly from graft donor cells, obtained 360 days after TCRalphabeta/CD19-depleted stem cell transplant. All receptors come from a boy younger than two who had a stem cell transplant for Wiskott-Aldrich syndrome, so the T cells may come from the graft donor.

CDR3 sequence reads: CASSLESSGRARDTQYF. Here the CDR3 DNA reads TGCGCCAGCAGCTTGGAGTCTAGCGGGAGGGCCAGGGATACGCAGTATTTT. V gene TRBV5-1 combines with J gene TRBJ2-3; TRBD2 matches 12 bases. Losses at the gene ends were 0 bases for V and 6 bases for J; bases not matched to a gene: 8. The V gene's germline CDR1 is SGHRS and CDR2 YFSETQ. There are 17 residues in the CDR3.

This clonotype was found a few times. The J gene is TRBJ2-1, the V gene TRBV12-3 or TRBV12-4, with 8 nucleotides matching TRBD1. V lost 7 bases and J lost 8; bases outside the gene matches: 10. CDR3 length: 14 residues. CDR3 bases: TGTGCCAGCACAATCTGGACAGGGATAGATGAGCAGTTCTTC. This translates into CASTIWTGIDEQFF.

The chain joins TRBV20-1 to TRBJ2-7, with TRBD1 identical over 8 bases. Looked up from germline, CDR1 is DFQATT and CDR2 is SNEGSKA (reference sequence). Losses at the gene ends were 3 bases for V and 3 bases for J; bases not matched to a gene: 7. The length of the CDR3 is 14 residues. The CDR3 bases are TGCAGTGCTAGGGGGACAGGTCATATCTACGAGCAGTACTTC. Its translation is CSARGTGHIYEQYF.

This clonotype showed up many times. CDR3 coding DNA: TGCAGTGCTAGAGGGGAGCAGGGGAGCAATGGCTACACCTTC. It yields the protein CSARGEQGSNGYTF. The rearrangement joins TRBV20-1 to TRBJ1-2; maybe TRBD1 (6 bases). V was trimmed by 1 base and J by 6 bases, leaving 15 bases between them. Per the germline V gene, CDR1 is DFQATT and CDR2 is SNEGSKA (reference sequence). CDR3 length equals 14 residues.

This clonotype was observed at least ten times. The J gene is TRBJ1-2, the V gene TRBV10-3; a weak D match, TRBD1 (5 bases). Per germline, CDR1 ENHRY and CDR2 SYGVKD. The CDR3 has 12 residues. V was cut by 2 bases and J by 6 bases, with 7 bases left in between. The CDR3 region has the DNA TGTGCCATCAGTGAGGGGGCGGATGGCTACACCTTC. It specifies CAISEGADGYTF.

The rearrangement uses TRBV12-3 or TRBV12-4 and TRBJ2-1; D is undetermined. V was shortened by 6 bases and J by 0 bases, with 18 bases between the two germline ends. The CDR3 consists of 17 residues. CDR3 amino acids: CASSPALPFSSYNEQFF. In nucleotides, the CDR3 is TGTGCCAGCAGCCCTGCTCTACCGTTTAGCTCCTACAATGAGCAGTTCTTC.

This clonotype was seen a few times. The CDR3 sequence is CASSPPPGLAGGSTQYF. In DNA form, the CDR3 reads TGTGCCAGCTCACCACCCCCAGGACTAGCGGGGGGGAGTACGCAGTATTTT. V usage is TRBV18 and J usage is TRBJ2-3; 15 bases agree with TRBD2. Per the germline V gene, CDR1 is KGHSH and CDR2 is LQKENI. There are 17 residues in the CDR3. Trimming took 0 bases from V and 8 from J; bases not matched to a gene: 6.

This clonotype turned up a few times. The chain couples TRBV11-3 to TRBJ2-1; D not certain. CDR1 is SGHNT, CDR2 YENEEA, per germline. The CDR3 is 15 residues long. The germline V and J ends were trimmed by 4 bases and 0 bases, with 10 bases remaining between them. The CDR3 nucleotides are TGTGCCAGCAGCTCCCATCATGACTCCTACAATGAGCAGTTCTTC. Protein sequence: CASSSHHDSYNEQFF.

The DNA of the CDR3 is TGTGCCAGCAGCTTTCCAGGGGTCAAGGCTCTGGGGGCCAACGTCCTGACTTTC. Amino acid sequence: CASSFPGVKALGANVLTF. The V call is TRBV11-1, the J call TRBJ2-6; a weak D match, TRBD1 (6 bases). V was pared by 3 bases and J by 4 bases, with 19 bases between. CDR1 is SGHAT and CDR2 is FQDESV in the germline V gene (reference sequence). There are 18 residues in the CDR3. Variable domain in full (rest from reference TRBV11-1 and TRBJ2-6): EAEVAQSPRYKITEKSQAVAFWCDPISGHATLYWYRQILGQGPELLVQFQDESVVDDSQLPKDRFSAERLKGVDSTLKIQPAELGDSAMYLCASSFPGVKALGANVLTFGAGSRLTVL.

V usage is TRBV5-1 and J usage is TRBJ2-3, with 10 bases that match TRBD2. The CDR3 consists of 16 residues. The V gene end was trimmed by 2 bases and the J gene end by 5 bases; junction bases not matched to a gene: 8. Germline V gene data show CDR1 as SGHRS and CDR2 as YFSETQ. The CDR3 region is CASSLILAGSKDTQYF. As DNA, the CDR3 is TGCGCCAGCAGCTTAATACTAGCGGGATCAAAAGATACGCAGTATTTT.

The J gene is TRBJ2-1, the V gene TRBV28; the match to TRBD2 covers 9 bases. Per the germline V gene, CDR1 is MDHEN and CDR2 is SYDVKM. The CDR3 is made up of 14 amino acids. The junction had 7 bases not matched to a gene; V was cut back by 8 bases and J by 5 bases. The CDR3 bases are TGTGCCAGCTGGACGGGACTAGCAAACAATGAGCAGTTCTTC. This codes for CASWTGLANNEQFF.

This clonotype appeared a few times. V usage is TRBV6-1 and J usage is TRBJ2-7; 7 bases agree with TRBD1. CDR3 length: 14 amino acids. Germline assignment: CDR1 MNHNS and CDR2 SASEGT. The J segment lost 1 base and the V segment lost 5 bases, leaving 5 bases of the junction unmatched. The DNA of the CDR3 is TGTGCCAGCAGTCGACAGGGTATTTCCTACGAGCAGTACTTC. Amino acids: CASSRQGISYEQYF.

At least ten counts were recorded for this clonotype. The chain recombines TRBV6-5 with TRBJ2-5; 10 bases agree with TRBD2. The CDR3 has 16 amino acids. Germline CDR1 and CDR2: MNHEY and SVGAGI. The V gene end was trimmed by 2 bases and the J gene end by 2 bases; junction bases not matched to a gene: 5. The CDR3 coding sequence is TGTGCCAGCAGTTACCAGGGACTAGCGACGCAAGAGACCCAGTACTTC. It yields the protein CASSYQGLATQETQYF.

The genes are TRBV5-4 and TRBJ2-2, with TRBD1 matching over 9 bases. J was trimmed by 7 bases and V by 3 bases; bases with no gene match: 7. Germline CDR1 is SGHNT and CDR2 is YYREEE (reference sequence). The CDR3 loop spans 15 amino acids. CDR3 DNA: TGTGCCAGCAGCTCAAACAGGGGGCGGGTCGGGGAGCTGTTTTTT. It codes for CASSSNRGRVGELFF. Based on the CDR3 plus reference TRBV5-4 and TRBJ2-2, the full variable domain is ETGVTQSPTHLIKTRGQQVTLRCSSQSGHNTVSWYQQALGQGPQFIFQYYREEENGRGNFPPRFSGLQFPNYSSELNVNALELDDSALYLCASSSNRGRVGELFFGEGSRLTVL.

The sample holds a few counts of this clonotype. The gene calls are TRBV3-1 and TRBJ2-7, with D tentatively TRBD2 (6 bases). There are 13 residues in the CDR3. V was cut by 6 bases and J by 0 bases, with 9 bases left in between. CDR1 is LGHDT and CDR2 is YNNKEL in the germline V gene (reference sequence). CDR3 sequence: CASSRESSYEQYF. The CDR3 region has the DNA TGTGCCAGCAGTCGGGAGAGCTCCTACGAGCAGTACTTC.

The V gene is TRBV5-1, the J gene TRBJ2-1; D uncertain. The CDR3 length is 12 residues. Per the germline V gene, CDR1 is SGHRS and CDR2 is YFSETQ. V was pared by 5 bases and J by 5 bases, with 8 bases between. CDR3 sequence (DNA): TGCGCCAGCAGGTTTGACGACAATGAGCAGTTCTTC. It yields the protein CASRFDDNEQFF.

This clonotype was detected only a few times. The gene calls are TRBV27 and TRBJ2-5; D may be TRBD1 (5 bases). V shed 5 bases and J shed 2 bases, with 9 bases lying between them. The CDR3 sequence is 13 residues long. CDR1 is MNHEY and CDR2 is SMNVEV in the germline V gene (reference sequence). The CDR3: CASSQRGQETQYF. The CDR3 DNA reads as TGTGCCAGCAGTCAAAGGGGACAAGAGACCCAGTACTTC.

This rearrangement joins TRBV19 to TRBJ2-5; D is possibly TRBD1 (6 bases). The germline V and J ends were trimmed by 3 bases and 4 bases, with 15 bases remaining between them. CDR1 and CDR2 from the germline V gene are LNHDA and SQIVND (reference sequence). The CDR3 runs to 15 residues. Here the CDR3 reads CASSMFVRGRETQYF. In DNA, the CDR3 is TGTGCCAGTAGTATGTTCGTCAGGGGAAGAGAGACCCAGTACTTC.

This clonotype was seen more than once but under ten times. The chain carries TRBV7-2 and TRBJ2-2; no clear D. The germline V gene has CDR1 SGHTA and CDR2 FQGNSA. The CDR3 is made up of 14 amino acids. V lost 4 bases and J 4 bases, leaving 10 bases between the germline ends. CDR3: CASSSSRATGELFF. In DNA form, the CDR3 reads TGTGCCAGCAGCTCCTCCCGGGCCACCGGGGAGCTGTTTTTT. Full variable domain (remainder filled in from reference TRBV7-2 and TRBJ2-2): GAGVSQSPSNKVTEKGKDVELRCDPISGHTALYWYRQSLGQGLEFLIYFQGNSAPDKSGLPSDRFSAERTGGSVSTLTIQRTQQEDSAVYLCASSSSRATGELFFGEGSRLTVL.

This chain connects TRBV11-2 to TRBJ2-7; D may match TRBD1 or TRBD2 (5 bases each). This CDR3 comprises 15 residues. CDR1 and CDR2 (germline): SGHAT, FQNNGV. Trimming took 2 bases from V and 3 from J, leaving 14 bases between them. CDR3 DNA: TGTGCCAGCAGCTTAATTGGGACCACTCTCTACGAGCAGTACTTC. Translation gives CASSLIGTTLYEQYF.

Only a few counts were recorded for this clonotype. This chain joins TRBV12-3 or TRBV12-4 and TRBJ2-7, with D possibly matching TRBD2 (6 bases). The CDR3 runs 16 residues. V was shortened by 2 bases and J by 4 bases, with 18 bases between the two germline ends. This CDR3 reads CASSLRSTSAGYEQYF. CDR3 DNA sequence: TGTGCCAGCAGTTTACGGTCGACCTCCGCGGGATACGAGCAGTACTTC.

The chain uses TRBV5-1 and TRBJ2-1, with TRBD2 identical over 12 bases. Trimming took 4 bases from V and 2 from J; bases not matched to a gene: 7. The germline gives CDR1 SGHRS, CDR2 YFSETQ. This CDR3 is built from 17 residues. The CDR3 sequence is CASSPMTSGGPYNEQFF. CDR3 sequence (DNA): TGCGCCAGCAGCCCTATGACTAGCGGGGGCCCCTACAATGAGCAGTTCTTC. Combining the CDR3 with reference TRBV5-1 and TRBJ2-1 gives the whole variable domain KAGVTQTPRYLIKTRGQQVTLSCSPISGHRSVSWYQQTPGQGLQFLFEYFSETQRNKGNFPGRFSGRQFSNSRSEMNVSTLELGDSALYLCASSPMTSGGPYNEQFFGPGTRLTVL.

The rearrangement links TRBV4-2 to TRBJ1-1; D is perhaps TRBD1 (5 bases). Germline CDR1 LGHNA, CDR2 YNFKEQ. The ends were cut back, 0 bases at V and 6 bases at J, with 14 bases in the middle. CDR3 size: 15 residues. The CDR3 here is CASSQDPYRSSEAFF. CDR3 DNA sequence: TGTGCCAGCAGCCAAGATCCCTACAGGTCCTCTGAAGCTTTCTTT.